This T cell receptor beta chain derives from a study of OX40 agonist ivuxolimab in advanced cancers. Overall study: Melanoma, hepatocellular carcinoma, head and neck or renal cell cancer occurred in dose-escalation patients.

Study conclusions and caveats: What antigens the expanded peripheral T cells recognized was never established.

This clone was counted a single time. No antigen is known for it. The CDR3 is 14 amino acids. V lost 2 bases, J lost 7 bases, and 11 bases stayed unmatched. Germline CDR1 reads GTSNPN; CDR2 reads SVGIG (reference sequence). TCRdb's copy holds only in-frame clones and misses some; the assay was immunoSEQ multiplex PCR. Seen here are 78,000 or so clones, 80% to 95% observed once, and the top ten hold about 0.42%. Baseline, cycle 4 day 1, and cycle 7 day 1 were the blood sampling points. This receptor was obtained from an adult with an advanced solid tumor such as melanoma, head and neck, liver or kidney cancer. The chain links TRBV30 to TRBJ2-7, with 7 bases that match TRBD2. The sequenced sample was CD4+ or CD8+ T cells sorted from blood, obtained in a trial of the OX40 agonist ivuxolimab. DNA for the CDR3: TGTGCCTGGAGTACGGGACTACCCCAACGTGAGCAGTACTTC. Translating gives CAWSTGLPQREQYF.